This TCR beta chain was recorded in a study of blood T cells in healthy people across ages. The CDR3 is made up of 15 amino acids. From germline, CDR1 is SGHTA and CDR2 FQGNSA. This clonotype has only a few counts. A much larger clone differs from this one at a single base, so this may be a read error. A second about 7 to 11 cycle PCR used barcoded and J-beta primers. TCRdb reprocessed the 5' RACE reads with MiXCR, giving one entry per CDR3 protein. This sample carries hundreds of thousands of distinct CDR3 sequences, approximately 30% of them seen once, and the ten largest clones take about 15%. This receptor was taken from an elderly woman in good health. The chain combines TRBV7-2 with TRBJ2-1, with D possibly TRBD1 on 7 matching bases. The end of the DNA is better explained by TRBJ2-7, so the J call may be wrong. Specimen: blood. Here the CDR3 DNA reads TGTGCCAGCAGTAGAGTCCAGGGGGGCTACAATGAGCAGTACTTC. Translating it yields CASSRVQGGYNEQYF.